A selection of T cell receptor beta chains follows, all from one sample in a study of Ad26.COV2.S vaccination and SARS-CoV-2 variants. Sequencing was performed with immunoSEQ multiplex PCR; in TCRdb, only in-frame clones are kept and a portion is missing. Of a few hundred thousand clones in the sample, roughly 90% were seen once. The sample here was peripheral blood, taken in a trial of Ad26.COV2.S vaccine versus placebo. These receptors originate from a person aged 18-60 years who received the Ad26.COV2.S COVID-19 vaccine or a placebo. The CDR3 runs from the conserved cysteine through the conserved F or W. The order of the fields is CDR3 DNA, CDR3 protein, D gene, clone size, J gene, V gene. A D gene is named only where the DNA matches it firmly. Some rows mark clone size as missing; the rest say once, few, many or name a class of expanded clone.

TGTGCCAGCAGCTCCCGGGGGGCCTGGGAGACCCAGTACTTC,CASSSRGAWETQYF,NA,NA,TRBJ2-5,TRBV5-4
TGTGCCAGCAGCGCGGACGATTCTGGAAACACCATATATTTT,CASSADDSGNTIYF,NA,few,TRBJ1-3,TRBV9
TGTGCCAGCAGTACAGGGATCGGCAATCAGCCCCAGCATTTT,CASSTGIGNQPQHF,NA,few,TRBJ1-5,TRBV6-5
TGTGCCAGCAGCTTTGGTCCTTTCCATGAGCAGTTCTTC,CASSFGPFHEQFF,NA,NA,TRBJ2-1,TRBV7-8
TGTGCCAGCAGCTTAGAAGGGGCCAGGGGACCCCTCCACTTT,CASSLEGARGPLHF,NA,NA,TRBJ1-6,TRBV11-2
TGTGCCAGCAGCTTACCAGGGGGGGTGGCCCGGAACACTGAAGCTTTCTTT,CASSLPGGVARNTEAFF,TRBD1,NA,TRBJ1-1,TRBV7-8
TGTGCCAGCAGCTTAGGCCGGGGCGGGACCGGGGAGCTGTTTTTT,CASSLGRGGTGELFF,NA,once,TRBJ2-2,TRBV11-3
TGTGCCAGCAGACGGGACAACCAAGAGACCCAGTACTTC,CASRRDNQETQYF,NA,NA,TRBJ2-5,TRBV7-9
TGCGCCAGCAGCCCCCTAGCGGGGGGGCAACAAGAGACCCAGTACTTC,CASSPLAGGQQETQYF,TRBD2,NA,TRBJ2-5,TRBV5-1
TGCGCCAGCAGCCAAGGGGCAGGGGCCTACGAGCAGTACTTC,CASSQGAGAYEQYF,NA,NA,TRBJ2-7,TRBV4-1
TGTGCCAGCAGCAAAGTTTCGAGGTTAGGGACAGGGTCCACTGAAGCTTTCTTT,CASSKVSRLGTGSTEAFF,NA,NA,TRBJ1-1,TRBV21-1
TGTGCCAGCAGCTTAAACCGGGGGGGGACAGATACGCAGTATTTT,CASSLNRGGTDTQYF,TRBD2,NA,TRBJ2-3,TRBV7-9
TGTGCCACCAGCATTGGGGAGTCTCGGGGCTACACCTTC,CATSIGESRGYTF,NA,NA,TRBJ1-2,TRBV15
TGTGCCAGCAGCTCCACCTGGGGCGAGAAGGGCAATGAGCAGTTCTTC,CASSSTWGEKGNEQFF,NA,NA,TRBJ2-1,TRBV7-6
TGTGCCACCAGCAGACCACAGGGGTTGCGCACTGAAGCTTTCTTT,CATSRPQGLRTEAFF,TRBD1,NA,TRBJ1-1,TRBV15
TGTGCCAGCAGCTTGGGATCGCTAGCGGGGGGTTTAACAGATACGCAGTATTTT,CASSLGSLAGGLTDTQYF,TRBD2,NA,TRBJ2-3,TRBV5-5
TGTGCCAGCAGCTTGAGGCGGGGGGCCAGCAATGAGCAGTTCTTC,CASSLRRGASNEQFF,TRBD2,NA,TRBJ2-1,TRBV13
TGTGCCAGCAGCCAGCAGGGTTACGAGACCCAGTACTTC,CASSQQGYETQYF,NA,NA,TRBJ2-5,TRBV12-3/TRBV12-4
TGTGCCAGCAGTAGGGGACTAGCGGGGGATACGCAGTATTTT,CASSRGLAGDTQYF,TRBD2,NA,TRBJ2-3,TRBV6-6
TGCGCCAGCAGCCAAGACCCCGGGACAGGGGCGTACGAGCAGTACTTC,CASSQDPGTGAYEQYF,TRBD1,NA,TRBJ2-7,TRBV4-3
TGTGCCAGCAGCCATCGGCAGGGGTACACCGTGTACCAAGAGACCCAGTACTTC,CASSHRQGYTVYQETQYF,NA,NA,TRBJ2-5,TRBV6-2/TRBV6-3
TGTGCCAGCAGCTTTTTTAGGCCAGGGGCTCACGAGGAGCAGTACTTC,CASSFFRPGAHEEQYF,NA,NA,TRBJ2-7,TRBV5-6
TGTGCCAGCAGTCCCCAGGCCGGGACAGGGGGCGCGGGATATGGCTACACCTTC,CASSPQAGTGGAGYGYTF,TRBD1,NA,TRBJ1-2,TRBV28
TGCGCCAGCAGCTTGCGACCCGGACAGGCAACTAATGAAAAACTGTTTTTT,CASSLRPGQATNEKLFF,TRBD1,once,TRBJ1-4,TRBV5-1
TGTGCCACCAGTGCGGATACGGGCCAGGGGACCGGGGAGCTGTTTTTT,CATSADTGQGTGELFF,NA,NA,TRBJ2-2,TRBV24-1
TGCGCCAGATTACCTCGCCGCGTACTTCAGCCCCAGCATTTT,CARLPRRVLQPQHF,NA,NA,TRBJ1-5,TRBV23-1
TGTGCCAGCAGCAGACTAAACTACCGGGACAGGGGGCGCGGTGACTATGGCTACACCTTC,CASSRLNYRDRGRGDYGYTF,TRBD1,NA,TRBJ1-2,TRBV27
TGTGCCAGCAGGGCCGGAGTTTCCAGTTCACCCCTCCACTTT,CASRAGVSSSPLHF,NA,few,TRBJ1-6,TRBV2
TGCGCCAGCAGCCAAGAACGTGGGGAAGAAAAACTGTTTTTT,CASSQERGEEKLFF,NA,NA,TRBJ1-4,TRBV4-3
TGTGCCAGTAGTATGGTTGATAGCGGCTACACCTTC,CASSMVDSGYTF,NA,few,TRBJ1-2,TRBV19
TGTGCCAGCAGCGTAGACTTCACCGGGGAGCTGTTTTTT,CASSVDFTGELFF,NA,NA,TRBJ2-2,TRBV9
TGTGCCACCAGCAGAGCGGACAGCTCCTATGGCTACACCTTC,CATSRADSSYGYTF,NA,NA,TRBJ1-2,TRBV15
TGTGCCAGCAGTGAATTGGCGGGGGGCGTTCTGGACGAGCAGTACTTC,CASSELAGGVLDEQYF,TRBD2,NA,TRBJ2-7,TRBV2
TGCGCCAGCAGCCATAGGGACAGGGATTACGAGCAGTACTTC,CASSHRDRDYEQYF,TRBD1,NA,TRBJ2-7,TRBV4-1
TGCGCCAGCAGCCGGGGACTAGCGGGGAACCAAGAGACCCAGTACTTC,CASSRGLAGNQETQYF,TRBD2,NA,TRBJ2-5,TRBV5-1
TGTGCCAGCAGCTCCGGACAGGGGGCTACCTACGAGCAGTACTTC,CASSSGQGATYEQYF,TRBD1,NA,TRBJ2-7,TRBV5-4
TGCGCCAGCAGCCAAGAGCCCGGACAGGGGCTTAACTATGGCTACACCTTC,CASSQEPGQGLNYGYTF,TRBD1,NA,TRBJ1-2,TRBV4-3
TGCAGCGTTAGAGGACTGGGGACCTACGAGCAGTACTTC,CSVRGLGTYEQYF,NA,NA,TRBJ2-7,TRBV29-1
TGTGCCAGCTTTCCTTTTGCCAGGGGGCCAAGCAATCAGCCCCAGCATTTT,CASFPFARGPSNQPQHF,TRBD1,NA,TRBJ1-5,TRBV27
TGTGCCAGCAGTTTAACAGGGTTTACCTACGAGCAGTACTTC,CASSLTGFTYEQYF,NA,NA,TRBJ2-7,TRBV27
TGTGCCAGCTCCAGGGGTGTGAGCAATCAGCCCCAGCATTTT,CASSRGVSNQPQHF,NA,NA,TRBJ1-5,TRBV18
TGTGCCAGCAGCTCCTCCCCAGGGGGGGAGTTCTTC,CASSSSPGGEFF,NA,once,TRBJ2-1,TRBV5-4
TGTGCCATCAGTGAGGTGCAAGACAATGAGCAGTTCTTC,CAISEVQDNEQFF,NA,NA,TRBJ2-1,TRBV10-3
TGTGCCAGCAGCGTCAGTCTCGGGCAGACCTCCGGCTACACCTTC,CASSVSLGQTSGYTF,NA,NA,TRBJ1-2,TRBV9
TGTGCCAGCAGCCGCTACCAGGGGGGTGGCACTGAAGCTTTCTTT,CASSRYQGGGTEAFF,TRBD1,NA,TRBJ1-1,TRBV5-4
TGTGCCATCAGTGAGATCAGGGGGCGCCCGGGCACTGAAGCTTTCTTT,CAISEIRGRPGTEAFF,TRBD1,NA,TRBJ1-1,TRBV10-3
TGTGCCAGCAGCTCTACAATGGACAGGGGGCGAGGCTATGGCTACACCTTC,CASSSTMDRGRGYGYTF,TRBD1,NA,TRBJ1-2,TRBV7-2
TGTGCCAGCAGTTCCCGGATTGCCCTCCACTTT,CASSSRIALHF,NA,NA,TRBJ1-6,TRBV28
TGTGCCAGCAGTCCACGGGGGGACACAGATACGCAGTATTTT,CASSPRGDTDTQYF,TRBD2,NA,TRBJ2-3,TRBV7-9
TGTGCCAGCAGCCCGGTGGAGGGGGCTGTCTACGAGCAGTACTTC,CASSPVEGAVYEQYF,NA,NA,TRBJ2-7,TRBV7-2
TGTGCCAGCAGCGTGGGGACAAACTCCTACGAGCAGTACTTC,CASSVGTNSYEQYF,NA,NA,TRBJ2-7,TRBV9
TGTGCCAGCAGGGACAGGGAGACTGGAAACACCATATATTTT,CASRDRETGNTIYF,TRBD1,NA,TRBJ1-3,TRBV6-5
TGTGCCAGCAGACTCCGGGACACCAGCTACAATGAGCAGTTCTTC,CASRLRDTSYNEQFF,NA,NA,TRBJ2-1,TRBV27